This T cell receptor beta chain came from a study of control samples from healthy donors and cancer patients. CDR1 and CDR2 (germline): MNHNS, SASEGT. V lost 3 bases to trimming and J lost 6 bases, with 7 bases between them. CDR3 length equals 12 residues. Assay used: immunoSEQ multiplex PCR; TCRdb lists only in-frame clones, some missing. Of about 95,000 clones in the sample, approximately 80% were seen once. This clonotype originated in a young man in good health. The sample comprised blood. V and J are TRBV6-1 and TRBJ2-3; D unclear. Here the CDR3 DNA reads TGTGCCAGCAGTGAGAATGGGGATACGCAGTATTTT. Protein product: CASSENGDTQYF.